This TCR beta chain was profiled in a study of cytomegalovirus exposure and HLA in healthy donors. The PCR employed 60 Vbeta primers together with 13 Jbeta primers. Measured with immunoSEQ multiplex PCR; TCRdb has only the in-frame clones, and not every one. The table lists roughly 120,000 clones, 80% of them singletons. Germline V gives CDR1 SEHNR, CDR2 FQNEAQ (reference sequence). The CDR3 is 15 amino acids. Study-wide points: An observed cluster of highly shared sequence variants was recorded as a likely sequencing artifact. Most TCR beta V segments were productive about 87% or about 30% of the time in an earlier analysis.

Remarks on this clone: Antigen: not known. A junction end diverges from the germline sequence, so it may reflect a read error.

The sequence derives from a human donor in good health. Input material: PBMCs. The chain employs TRBV7-9 and TRBJ2-5, with TRBD1 matching 7 bases. The CDR3 loop reads CSSSSMTGLGETQYF. The CDR3 DNA reads TGTTCCAGCAGCTCTATGACAGGGTTGGGGGAGACCCAGTACTTC.